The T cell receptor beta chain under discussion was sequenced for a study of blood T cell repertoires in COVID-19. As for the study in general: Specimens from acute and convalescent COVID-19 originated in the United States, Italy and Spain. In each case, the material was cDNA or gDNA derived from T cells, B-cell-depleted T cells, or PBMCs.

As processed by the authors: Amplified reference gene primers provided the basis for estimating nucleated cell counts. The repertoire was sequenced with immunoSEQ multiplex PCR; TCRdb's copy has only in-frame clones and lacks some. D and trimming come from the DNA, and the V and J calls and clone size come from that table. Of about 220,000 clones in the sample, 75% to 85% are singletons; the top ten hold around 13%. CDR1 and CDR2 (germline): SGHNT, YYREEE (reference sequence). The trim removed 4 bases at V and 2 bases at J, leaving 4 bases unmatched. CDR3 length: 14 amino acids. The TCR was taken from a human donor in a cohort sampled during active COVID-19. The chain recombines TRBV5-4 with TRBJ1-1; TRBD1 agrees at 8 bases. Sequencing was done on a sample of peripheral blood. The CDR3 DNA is TGTGCCAGCAGCCCCGGACAGGGTAACACTGAAGCTTTCTTT. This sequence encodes CASSPGQGNTEAFF.